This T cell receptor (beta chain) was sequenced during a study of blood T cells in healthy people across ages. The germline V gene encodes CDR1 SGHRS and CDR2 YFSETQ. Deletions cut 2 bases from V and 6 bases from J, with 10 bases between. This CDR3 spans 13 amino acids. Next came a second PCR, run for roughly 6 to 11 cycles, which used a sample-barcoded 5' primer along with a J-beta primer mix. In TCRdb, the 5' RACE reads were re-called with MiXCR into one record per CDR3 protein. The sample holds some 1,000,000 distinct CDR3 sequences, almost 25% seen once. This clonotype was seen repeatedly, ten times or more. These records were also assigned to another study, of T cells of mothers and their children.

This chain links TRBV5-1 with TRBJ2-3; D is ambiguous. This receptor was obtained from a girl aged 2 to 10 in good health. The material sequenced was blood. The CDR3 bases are TGCGCCAGCAGCTTATGGGGTGCCGATACGCAGTATTTT. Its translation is CASSLWGADTQYF.